The T cell receptor beta chain described here comes from a study of blood T cell repertoires in COVID-19. Turning to the study itself: The analysed material was cDNA or gDNA that came from T cells, B-cell-depleted T cells, or PBMCs.

The V gene's germline CDR1 is KGHSH and CDR2 LQKENI. This CDR3 has 13 amino acids. The ends lost 3 bases at V and 4 bases at J; junction bases unmatched: 2. Only in-frame clones appear in the TCRdb table, and some are missing; sequencing was by immunoSEQ multiplex PCR. The table shows approximately 14,000 clones, with around nine tenths occurring only once. Sequenced sample: peripheral blood. The chain joins TRBV18 to TRBJ2-5; the match to TRBD1 covers 7 bases. The sequence was collected from a human donor in a cohort sampled during active COVID-19. The chain's CDR3 is CASSPPGGETQYF. The DNA of the CDR3 is TGTGCCAGCTCACCCCCAGGGGGAGAGACCCAGTACTTC.